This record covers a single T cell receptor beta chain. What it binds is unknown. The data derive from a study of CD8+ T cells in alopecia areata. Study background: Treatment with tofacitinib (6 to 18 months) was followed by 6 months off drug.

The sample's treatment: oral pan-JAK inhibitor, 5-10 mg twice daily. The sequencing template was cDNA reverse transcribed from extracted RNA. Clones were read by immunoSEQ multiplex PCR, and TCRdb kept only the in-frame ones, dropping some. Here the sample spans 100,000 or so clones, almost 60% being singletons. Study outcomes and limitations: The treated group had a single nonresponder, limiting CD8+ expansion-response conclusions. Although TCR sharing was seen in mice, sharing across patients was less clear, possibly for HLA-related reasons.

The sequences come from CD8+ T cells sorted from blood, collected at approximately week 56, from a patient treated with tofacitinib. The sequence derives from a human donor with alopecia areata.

The CDR3 DNA reads as TGCAGCGCGCTCAGGGGTTCCCTAACAGATACGCAGTATTTT. Translating gives CSALRGSLTDTQYF. This chain joins TRBV29-1 and TRBJ2-3, with a weak D call TRBD1 (6 bases). Per the germline V gene, CDR1 is SQVTM and CDR2 is ANQGSEA. V lost 7 bases to trimming and J lost 3 bases, with 17 bases between them. The CDR3 length is 14 residues.